These 5 T cell receptor beta chains were sequenced from one sample in a study of blood T cell dynamics during melanoma immunotherapy (dated by TCRdb to 2018 to 2020). In the paper's terms, the time point label means: week 3, after first cycle of checkpoint inhibitor. The library was prepared using the immunoSEQ multiplex PCR assay. TCRdb limited this immuneACCESS table to in-frame rearrangements with V and J called. A share of clones is missing; checked studies link under half to unresolved V genes, and the rest is unexplained. The sample yields 8,500 to 13,000 clones; 87% were counted once. The ten largest clones add up to about 6.9% of the sample. The material sequenced was blood, taken from a patient treated with checkpoint blockade. The receptors stem from a human donor with melanoma.

This clone appeared a few times. This chain connects TRBV15 to TRBJ1-2; unclear D gene. V was clipped by 4 bases and J by 2 bases, with 8 bases between them. CDR3 length: 13 residues. Germline CDR1 is LNHNV and CDR2 is YYDKDF (reference sequence). CDR3 bases: TGTGCCACCAGCACAGCGGCGAACTATGGCTACACCTTC. It yields the protein CATSTAANYGYTF.

The rearrangement joins TRBV7-2 to TRBJ2-1, with D maybe TRBD2 (6 bases). There are 13 residues in the CDR3. Germline loops: CDR1 SGHTA, CDR2 FQGNSA. Trimming took 3 bases from V and 9 from J, leaving 12 bases between them. The CDR3 DNA is TGTGCCAGCAGCTTCGACGGGGGAGGTGAGCAGTTCTTC. Amino acids: CASSFDGGGEQFF.

This chain links TRBV30 with TRBJ1-6, with D tentatively TRBD1 (5 bases). This CDR3 has 14 residues. In germline, CDR1 is GTSNPN, CDR2 SVGIG (reference sequence). V lost 5 bases and J 7 bases, leaving 15 bases between the germline ends. In DNA, the CDR3 is TGTGCCTGGGGCTCGGGGGTGGGAAATTCACCCCTCCACTTT. Its translation: CAWGSGVGNSPLHF.

The chain has TRBV6-5 and TRBJ1-5; 7 bases map to TRBD1. The CDR3 extends over 15 amino acids. Germline CDR1 reads MNHEY; CDR2 reads SVGAGI. The V gene end was trimmed by 6 bases and the J gene end by 4 bases; junction bases not matched to a gene: 9. CDR3: CASRRQGGVNQPQHF. The CDR3 region has the DNA TGTGCCAGCAGACGACAGGGAGGGGTGAATCAGCCCCAGCATTTT.

This sequence joins TRBV19 and TRBJ1-5; TRBD1 might be the D (5 bases). This CDR3 contains 16 residues. Deletions cut 5 bases from V and 4 bases from J, with 18 bases between. Per the germline V gene, CDR1 is LNHDA and CDR2 is SQIVND (reference sequence). The CDR3 sequence: CASSFISRGGNQPQHF. The CDR3, as DNA: TGTGCCAGTAGTTTTATATCTAGGGGAGGAAATCAGCCCCAGCATTTT.